The clone carrying this T cell receptor (beta chain) was seen only a few times. Its specificity is unknown. Germline lookup yields CDR1 LNHDA and CDR2 SQIVND (reference sequence). The ends were cut back, 5 bases at V and 7 bases at J, with 21 bases in the middle. The CDR3 consists of 16 residues. This sample was taken from a study of response to subunit inactivated influenza vaccine. Study results and limitations: The authors put forward the suggestion that each seasonal influenza vaccination may bring in only a limited number of new T cells.

One entry per CDR3 protein, called by TCRdb with MiXCR from the RT-PCR reads. This table holds fewer than 250,000 distinct CDR3 sequences, approximately 15% found once. This chain links TRBV19 with TRBJ2-1; D is possibly TRBD1 or TRBD2 (5 bases each). This specimen was CD8+ T cells sorted from PBMCs, taken about 5 days after vaccination. The clonotype was recovered from a middle-aged man who received an inactivated influenza vaccine. The CDR3 loop reads CASSLVGYGAGNEQFF. DNA of the CDR3: TGTGCCAGTAGTCTAGTAGGGTACGGGGCAGGGAATGAGCAGTTCTTC.